The text below deals with one T cell receptor beta chain. Its antigen is unidentified. Sequencing was performed with immunoSEQ multiplex PCR; in TCRdb, only in-frame clones are kept and a portion is missing. This sample has around 1.9 million clones, with around 93% found just once. The sample belongs to a study of shared clonotypes between healthy human individuals. Study-level points and caveats: What naive subsets generally showed was a larger estimated richness than memory subsets showed.

V lost 6 bases and J lost 6; bases outside the gene matches: 6. The germline CDR1 and CDR2 sequences are SEHNR and FQNEAQ (reference sequence). This CDR3 is 13 amino acids long. Naive CD8 populations comprised CD45RO-negative cells positively selected for CCR7, excluding terminally differentiated effector memory CD45RA+ cells. Only Caucasian adults living in Nashville, Tennessee served as donors. The sequence was collected from a man between 18 and 35 years old in good health. Some clones in this sample may be carry-over from other donors' samples. The sequencing sample was made of naive CD8+ T cells from PBMCs. V and J are TRBV7-9 and TRBJ1-2; 8 bases are shared with TRBD1. CDR3 in DNA: TGTGCCAGCAGATCCGACAGGGGCCATGGCTACACCTTC. Amino acids: CASRSDRGHGYTF. Full variable domain (outside the CDR3, taken from reference TRBV7-9 and TRBJ1-2): DTGVSQNPRHKITKRGQNVTFRCDPISEHNRLYWYRQTLGQGPEFLTYFQNEAQLEKSRLLSDRFSAERPKGSFSTLEIQRTEQGDSAMYLCASRSDRGHGYTFGSGTRLTVV.